These 10 T cell receptor beta chains share one sample of origin, sequenced in a study of OX40 agonist ivuxolimab in advanced cancers. Using immunoSEQ multiplex PCR, the repertoire was profiled, and TCRdb retains in-frame clones only, with some absent. The sample contains about 77,000 clones, over 75% of which appear only once. The input for sequencing was CD4+ or CD8+ T cells sorted from blood, taken in a trial of the OX40 agonist ivuxolimab. The origin of the receptors is an adult with an advanced solid tumor such as melanoma, head and neck, liver or kidney cancer.

The chain joins TRBV6-1 to TRBJ1-5; D is unclear. The CDR3 length is 12 residues. Germline assignment: CDR1 MNHNS and CDR2 SASEGT. V was trimmed by 5 bases and J by 5 bases, leaving 7 bases between them. CDR3 in amino acids: CASSKIDQPQHF. CDR3 nucleotide sequence: TGTGCCAGCAGTAAGATAGATCAGCCCCAGCATTTT.

The J gene is TRBJ1-2, the V gene TRBV5-4, with 8 bases lining up with TRBD1. The CDR3 length is 15 residues. Per germline, CDR1 SGHNT and CDR2 YYREEE (reference sequence). Trimming took 4 bases from V and 5 from J; bases not matched to a gene: 10. The CDR3, as DNA: TGTGCCAGCAGCCTGGGGGACAGGATCTCGTATGGCTACACCTTC. Its translation: CASSLGDRISYGYTF.

The chain recombines TRBV23-1 with TRBJ1-5; D remains unclear. TRBV23-1 is noted as an ORF with a role that remains uncertain. V dropped 7 bases and J dropped 5 bases, with 15 bases sitting between them. The CDR3 has 14 amino acids. CDR3 region: CASNNGRRDQPQHF. CDR3 bases: TGCGCCAGCAATAACGGGAGAAGGGATCAGCCCCAGCATTTT.

This clone was detected a few times. This chain uses TRBV29-1 with TRBJ1-1; maybe TRBD1 (5 bases). The CDR3 has 14 residues. Looked up from germline, CDR1 is SQVTM and CDR2 is ANQGSEA. V gave up 7 bases and J gave up 2 bases, with 17 bases separating them. CDR3 bases: TGCAGCGCCGATCGAGGGAGGGGTAACACTGAAGCTTTCTTT. Amino acids: CSADRGRGNTEAFF.

The chain uses TRBV19 and TRBJ2-2; D is unclear. The ends were cut back, 3 bases at V and 5 bases at J, with 4 bases in the middle. Germline CDR1 reads LNHDA; CDR2 reads SQIVND (reference sequence). The CDR3 loop spans 12 amino acids. This chain's CDR3 is CASSIRTGELFF. In DNA, the CDR3 is TGTGCCAGTAGTATCCGGACCGGGGAGCTGTTTTTT.

This chain links TRBV5-4 with TRBJ2-5; D is undetermined. CDR1 SGHNT and CDR2 YYREEE come from the germline V gene (reference sequence). The length of the CDR3 is 13 residues. V dropped 1 base and J dropped 2 bases, with 6 bases sitting between them. CDR3 sequence: CASSLWPQETQYF. Here the CDR3 DNA reads TGTGCCAGCAGCTTGTGGCCGCAAGAGACCCAGTACTTC.

CDR3 protein: CASSIQVRQNTEAFF. The CDR3 DNA sequence: TGTGCCAGTAGTATCCAGGTGAGGCAGAACACTGAAGCTTTCTTT. The chain recombines TRBV19 with TRBJ1-1; no firm D call. The CDR3 length is 15 residues. V lost 3 bases and J 1 base, leaving 12 bases between the germline ends. Germline CDR1 LNHDA, CDR2 SQIVND (reference sequence).

The sample holds a few counts of this clone. The rearrangement joins TRBV30 to TRBJ2-1; TRBD2 aligns across 10 bases. The CDR3 spans 16 residues. The ends lost 5 bases at V and 10 bases at J; junction bases unmatched: 17. From germline, CDR1 is GTSNPN and CDR2 SVGIG (reference sequence). The CDR3 sequence: CAWGITASGRLGEQFF. The CDR3 nucleotides read TGTGCCTGGGGGATAACTGCTAGCGGGAGATTGGGCGAGCAGTTCTTC.

This clone was counted between two and nine times. This chain joins TRBV7-8 and TRBJ1-1, with TRBD1 as a possible D gene (5 bases). The V and J ends lost 5 bases and 6 bases respectively, with 19 bases between them. The CDR3 loop spans 15 amino acids. Looked up from germline, CDR1 is SGHVS and CDR2 is FQNEAQ. CDR3 sequence reads: CASSNPRGGDAEAFF. Written as DNA, the CDR3 is TGTGCCAGCAGCAACCCCCGTGGGGGGGACGCTGAAGCTTTCTTT.

This clone was detected once. The CDR3 nucleotides are TGCGCCAGCAGCCAAGGAACTAGCGGGAGGGGCAATGAGCAGTTCTTC. Translating gives CASSQGTSGRGNEQFF. This chain joins TRBV4-1 and TRBJ2-1; 13 nucleotides match TRBD2. J gave up 6 bases and V 1 base, and 3 bases lay outside the gene matches. Germline CDR1 reads MGHRA; CDR2 reads YSYEKL. This CDR3 is 16 amino acids long.